This T cell receptor (beta chain) was captured by sequencing in a study of post-analysis software for immune sequencing data. Study-level information: Disease trajectories encompassed relapsing-remitting, secondary progressive and progressive-relapsing multiple sclerosis. Study-wide results and caveats: Relative to controls, patients with multiple sclerosis showed significantly lower normalized Chao1 diversity. Controls had lower frequencies than patients of about 5 TRBV segments, which included TRBV5-6, TRBV5-1 and TRBV20-1.

Trimming pared 4 bases from V and 8 bases from J, leaving 17 bases between. Looked up from germline, CDR1 is LGHDT and CDR2 is YNNKEL (reference sequence). CDR3 size: 14 residues. There are a few counts of this clonotype. As yet, its antigen is unknown. TCR beta cDNA libraries included unique molecular identifiers. TCRdb used MiXCR to reprocess the PCR reads, holding one entry per CDR3 protein. The sample has about 540,000 distinct CDR3 sequences, roughly 34% seen once. The V call is TRBV3-1, the J call TRBJ1-2; TRBD1 is a possible D gene (5 bases). This TCR came from a girl under 18 with multiple sclerosis. Sequencing used blood. DNA for the CDR3: TGTGCCAGCAGCCCGCCGGCAGGGACTCGCGGCTACACCTTC. It yields the protein CASSPPAGTRGYTF.